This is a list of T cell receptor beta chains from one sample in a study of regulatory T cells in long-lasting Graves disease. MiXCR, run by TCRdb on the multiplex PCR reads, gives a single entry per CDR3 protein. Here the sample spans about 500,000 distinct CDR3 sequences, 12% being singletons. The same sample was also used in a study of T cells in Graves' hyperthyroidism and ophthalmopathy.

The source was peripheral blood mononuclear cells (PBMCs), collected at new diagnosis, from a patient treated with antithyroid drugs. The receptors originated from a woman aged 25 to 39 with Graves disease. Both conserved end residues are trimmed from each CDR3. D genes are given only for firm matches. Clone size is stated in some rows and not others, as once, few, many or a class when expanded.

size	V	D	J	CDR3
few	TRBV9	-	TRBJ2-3	ASSFVSGSTDTQY
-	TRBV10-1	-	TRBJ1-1	ASSETGSPKGLEAF
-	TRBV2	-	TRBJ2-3	ASSQQFSYTDTQY
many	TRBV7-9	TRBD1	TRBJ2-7	ASSPRRGTGVHEQY
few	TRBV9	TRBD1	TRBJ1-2	ASSVEPRAGGSYGYT
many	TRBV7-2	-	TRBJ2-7	ASSSQGIYSYEQY
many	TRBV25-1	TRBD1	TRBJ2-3	ASSEYRGQEDTQY
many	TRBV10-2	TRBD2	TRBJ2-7	ASSEASGSLSYEQY
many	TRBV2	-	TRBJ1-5	ASSFTPAAQH
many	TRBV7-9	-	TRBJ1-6	ASSIKGNSPLH
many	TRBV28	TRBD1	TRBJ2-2	ASSTIWDRGELF
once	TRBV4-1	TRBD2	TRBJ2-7	ASSQAPLAGGIYEQY
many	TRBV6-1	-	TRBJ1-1	ASNSVQGGSTEAF
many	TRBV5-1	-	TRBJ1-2	ASSHSDADYGYT
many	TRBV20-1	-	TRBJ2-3	SARDRESGLRTDTQY
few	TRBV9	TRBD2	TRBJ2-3	ASSPRLAGEIPDTQY
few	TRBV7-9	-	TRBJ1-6	ASSAGHYNSPLH
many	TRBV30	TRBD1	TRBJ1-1	AWEWDRGTEAF
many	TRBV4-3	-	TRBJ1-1	ASSPSGTENTEAF
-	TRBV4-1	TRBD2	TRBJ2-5	ASSQDPGTSGRQLRSAQY
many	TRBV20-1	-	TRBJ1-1	SARDARRSAEAF
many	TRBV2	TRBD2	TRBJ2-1	ASSPPLAGALNEQF
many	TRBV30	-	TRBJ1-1	AWTPTVNTEAF
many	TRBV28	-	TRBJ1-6	ASVLQGSGSPLH
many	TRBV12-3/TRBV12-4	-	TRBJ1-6	ASSGQSLNSPLH
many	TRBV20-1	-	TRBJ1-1	SAPRVGTEAF
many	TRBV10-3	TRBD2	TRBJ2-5	AIGGTSGSETQY
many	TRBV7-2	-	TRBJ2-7	ASSPTPGGWEQY
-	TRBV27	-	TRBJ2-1	ASTFRAWDNEQF
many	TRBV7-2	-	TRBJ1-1	ASSPVLGMATEAF
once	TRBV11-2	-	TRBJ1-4	ASSPMGDPGSEKLF
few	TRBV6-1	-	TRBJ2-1	ASRSAGSSYNEQF
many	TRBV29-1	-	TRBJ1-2	SVDVVPML
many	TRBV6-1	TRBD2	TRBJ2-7	ASSEGGWSTYEQY
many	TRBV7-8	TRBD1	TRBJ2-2	ASSLATGTANTGELF
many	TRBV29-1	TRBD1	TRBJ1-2	SVERAGGLGYT
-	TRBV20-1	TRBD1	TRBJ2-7	SASPGTGARLYEQY
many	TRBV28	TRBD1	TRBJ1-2	ASRSGGPWSNYGYT
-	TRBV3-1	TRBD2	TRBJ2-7	DSSPSRGGRVLEQY
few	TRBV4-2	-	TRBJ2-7	ASSRMEGGYEQY
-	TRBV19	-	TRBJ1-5	ASSIQNRGRGGNQPQH
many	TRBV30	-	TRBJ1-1	AWIPTGYPEAF
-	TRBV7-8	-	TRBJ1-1	ASSFSGYYTEAF
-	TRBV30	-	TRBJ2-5	AWKPQGGTQY
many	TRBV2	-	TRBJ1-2	ASSESPAGSYGYT
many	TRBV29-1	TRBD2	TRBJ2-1	SVEGTSDEQF
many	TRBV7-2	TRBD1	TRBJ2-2	ASSLATGVGTGELF
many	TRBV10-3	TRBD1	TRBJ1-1	TISDRGDTEAF
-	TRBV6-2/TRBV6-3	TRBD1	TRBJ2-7	ASSYSTGAYEQY
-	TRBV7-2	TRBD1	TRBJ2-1	ASSHPGTGGIEQF
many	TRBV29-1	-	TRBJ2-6	SVEEGARTAGANVLT
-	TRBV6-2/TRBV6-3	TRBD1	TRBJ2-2	ASRDTGGTGELF